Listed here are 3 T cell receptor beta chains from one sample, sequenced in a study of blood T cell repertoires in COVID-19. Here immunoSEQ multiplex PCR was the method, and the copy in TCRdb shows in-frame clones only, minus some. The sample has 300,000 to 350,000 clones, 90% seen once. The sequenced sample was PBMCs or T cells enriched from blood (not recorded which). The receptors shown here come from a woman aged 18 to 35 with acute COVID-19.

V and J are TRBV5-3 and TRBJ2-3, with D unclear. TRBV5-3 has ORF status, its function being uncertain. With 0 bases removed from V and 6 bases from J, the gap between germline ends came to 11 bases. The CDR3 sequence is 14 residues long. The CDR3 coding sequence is TGTGCCAGAAGCTTGGTTTCCCCCGGGGATACGCAGTATTTT. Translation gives CARSLVSPGDTQYF.

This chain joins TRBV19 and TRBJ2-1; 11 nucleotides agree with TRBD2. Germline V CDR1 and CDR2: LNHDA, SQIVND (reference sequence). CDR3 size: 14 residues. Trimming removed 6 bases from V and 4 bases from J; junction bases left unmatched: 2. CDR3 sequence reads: CASRGTSGYNEQFF. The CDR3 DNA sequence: TGTGCCAGTAGGGGGACTAGCGGATACAATGAGCAGTTCTTC.

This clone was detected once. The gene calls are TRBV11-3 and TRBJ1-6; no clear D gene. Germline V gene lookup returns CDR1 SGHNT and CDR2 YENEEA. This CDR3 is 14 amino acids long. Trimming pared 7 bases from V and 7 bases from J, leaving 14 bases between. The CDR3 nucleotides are TGTGCCAGCACCCCGGGTCCGGGGAATTCACCCCTCCACTTT. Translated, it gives CASTPGPGNSPLHF.